This paragraph covers one T cell receptor beta chain sequence. The sample belongs to a study of blood T cell repertoires in COVID-19. The CDR3 runs to 16 residues. The V end was cut by 1 base, the J end by 0 bases, with 13 bases between. CDR1 LNHNV and CDR2 YYDKDF come from the germline V gene (reference sequence). Profiled with immunoSEQ multiplex PCR; TCRdb holds only in-frame clones, not every one. The sample has some 370,000 clones, roughly 90% seen once; the top ten hold about 7%. Sequenced input: peripheral blood. The V gene is TRBV15, the J gene TRBJ2-7; tentatively, D is TRBD2 (5 bases). This receptor was identified in a man between 18 and 29 years old with active or convalescent COVID-19. The DNA of the CDR3 is TGTGCCACCAGCAGAGTTCATGGCACTAGCTCCTACGAGCAGTACTTC. Encoded protein: CATSRVHGTSSYEQYF.